This TCR beta chain was retrieved from a study of identical twins (dated by TCRdb to between 2015 and 2016). Describing the broader study: The study deep-sequenced TCR alpha and beta repertoires from monozygotic twins, unrelated adults of various ages and cord blood to test whether fetal clonotypes persist. To rule out contamination, replicate twin experiments were performed at different times with different library preparation protocols.

All donors were healthy Caucasians. The twin cohort consisted of three pairs of female monozygotic twins, all aged roughly 18 to 29 years. Peripheral blood mononuclear cells were the source from which RNA for the TCR libraries was isolated. On this clonotype: The specificity of this receptor is unknown. Base qualities are not recorded, but no much larger clone differs from it by a single base.

The investigation overall reported the following: Because the same donors could not be followed over many years, the conclusions relied on cross-sectional statistical analysis. Recombination models systematically underestimated out-of-frame TCR alpha sharing in monozygotic twins but agreed with sharing between unrelated individuals. The excess sharing between twins in beta out-of-frame sequences was weaker because fewer shared sequences reduced the signal-to-noise ratio. Compared with coincidental sharing between unrelated individuals, out-of-frame TCR alpha sequences shared between twins had an excess of sequences with low generation probability. Abundant cord blood beta clonotypes carried fewer insertions; young adult naive repertoires showed a weaker similar trend, while memory repertoires showed none. Invariant T cells such as MAIT and iNKT could partly confound zero-insertion analyses, although diverse VJ usage argued against such confounding for most clonotypes.

Receptors were amplified or captured by 5' RACE. The listed sequencing device is Illumina HiSeq 2000. Template switching introduced a universal primer binding site; the final cDNA contained a unique molecular identifier, enabling accurate counting of TCR cDNA molecules. Specific primers in the conserved constant-segment region were used to synthesize first-strand cDNA for TCR alpha and beta chains. To control for contamination, every cDNA library was double barcoded, receiving both a SMART-Mk sample barcode and Illumina barcodes. Two successive PCR steps introduced TruSeq adapter sequences along with Illumina sample barcodes. TCR alpha and beta cDNA libraries were sequenced on the Illumina HiSeq platform with custom primers. The authors processed their data as follows. Raw reads were processed with MiGEC to extract unique molecular identifiers, and MiXCR was used to determine CDR3 positions. For each individual, recombination models were inferred using an EM algorithm with the repgenHMM and IGoR tools. Shared clonotype analysis was performed with the tcR package in R, normalizing sharing by the product of cloneset sizes. To study raw recombination without the effects of thymic and clonal selection, out-of-frame nonproductive sequences were analyzed. Clones were called with MiXCR by TCRdb after fastp trimmed the public reads at Q25, and only in-frame beta chains were retained. Entries are consolidated by CDR3 protein sequence, retaining the most common genes and DNA. The V and J calls were not made by the authors but by TCRdb's processing. Here the sample has hundreds of thousands of distinct CDR3 sequences; roughly 8% occur a single time. The ten largest clones represent approximately 0.89% of the sample.

V was cut back by 4 bases and J by 2 bases, leaving a gap of 19 bases between them. The germline V gene gives CDR1 as ENHRY and CDR2 as SYGVKD. Taken from cysteine to phenylalanine, the CDR3 has 17 residues. Only CDR3 DNA remains: 51 bases, in frame from the first base. Another study also made use of these data, one on yellow fever vaccine responses in identical twins. Taken from the second paper: According to the authors, the vaccine-induced T cell response in identical twins seemed to be partly convergent and partly specific to each individual. Focusing on identical twins, the study followed the T cell clones that responded to the vaccine, and did so with precision.

The sample taken for sequencing was PBMCs. The rearrangement combines TRBV10-3 with TRBJ2-3; perhaps TRBD1 is the D gene, with 6 bases matching. The sequence came from a woman aged 18-29 years in good health. CDR3 reads: CAISGGGGEDSTDTQYF. The bases read TGTGCCATCAGTGGAGGGGGTGGGGAAGATTCCACAGATACGCAGTATTTT.